The 13 T cell receptor beta chains below all came from one sample that was sequenced in a study of T cells after yellow fever vaccination. One entry per CDR3 protein, called by TCRdb with MiXCR from the 5' RACE reads. The table shows about 580,000 distinct CDR3 sequences, with around a sixth occurring only once. Sequenced here: PBMCs, sampled roughly 5 days after the first yellow fever vaccination. These receptor sequences come from a man younger than 30 who received the YFV17D yellow fever vaccine.

The table lists this clonotype with a few counts. This chain uses TRBV4-1 with TRBJ1-4; the match to TRBD1 covers 10 bases. Germline-derived CDR1 and CDR2 are MGHRA and YSYEKL. The CDR3 covers 14 residues. V lost 3 bases, J lost 7 bases, and 2 bases stayed unmatched. CDR3 residues: CASSHGDRGEKLFF. CDR3 DNA sequence: TGCGCCAGCAGCCATGGGGACAGGGGTGAAAAACTGTTTTTT.

The chain links TRBV7-2 to TRBJ2-3, with 12 bases lining up with TRBD1. Germline V CDR1 and CDR2: SGHTA, FQGNSA. Trimming cost V 0 bases and J 3 bases; bases outside gene matches: 4. This CDR3 has 17 residues. The CDR3 DNA is TGTGCCAGCAGCTTAGCCCCGGGACAGGGGGCTACAGATACGCAGTATTTT. Translated, it gives CASSLAPGQGATDTQYF.

This clonotype was seen more than once but under ten times. This chain uses TRBV4-1 with TRBJ1-5; perhaps TRBD1 as D (5 bases). CDR1 and CDR2 from the germline V gene are MGHRA and YSYEKL. This CDR3 comprises 16 residues. V dropped 2 bases and J dropped 5 bases, with 16 bases sitting between them. CDR3 residues: CASSQIPRTGDQPQHF. CDR3 coding DNA: TGCGCCAGCAGCCAAATACCCCGGACGGGGGATCAGCCCCAGCATTTT.

This chain links TRBV7-9 with TRBJ2-7, with D perhaps matching TRBD1 (5 bases). There are 13 residues in the CDR3. Germline CDR1 is SEHNR and CDR2 is FQNEAQ (reference sequence). V was trimmed by 3 bases and J by 1 base, leaving 7 bases between them. CDR3 amino acids: CASSFAGSYEQYV. CDR3 in DNA: TGTGCCAGCAGCTTTGCAGGGTCCTACGAGCAGTACGTC.

The V gene is TRBV7-3, the J gene TRBJ1-1, with 8 bases lining up with TRBD1. This CDR3 region has 14 residues. V gave up 6 bases and J gave up 4 bases; unmatched junction bases: 7. Germline V gene lookup returns CDR1 SGHTA and CDR2 FQGTGA. CDR3 sequence (DNA): TGTGCCAGCAGTCCGGACAGGGTGAGCACTGAAGCTTTCTTT. Translating gives CASSPDRVSTEAFF.

This clonotype was recorded many times. This rearrangement joins TRBV19 to TRBJ1-4; D gene ambiguous. Germline V gene sequence: CDR1 LNHDA, CDR2 SQIVND (reference sequence). CDR3 length: 11 amino acids. V shed 6 bases and J shed 3 bases, with 2 bases lying between them. CDR3: CASRSNEKLFF. The CDR3 bases are TGTGCCAGTAGATCTAATGAAAAACTGTTTTTT.

V gene TRBV11-2 combines with J gene TRBJ2-3, with 7 bases that match TRBD2. V was pared by 1 base and J by 2 bases, with 12 bases of the junction left unmatched. The CDR3 contains 18 residues. Looked up from germline, CDR1 is SGHAT and CDR2 is FQNNGV. DNA for the CDR3: TGTGCCAGCAGCTTAGGGTTTCGTACGGGGGGTTACACAGATACGCAGTATTTT. Translating gives CASSLGFRTGGYTDTQYF.

This clonotype was seen only a few times. The chain has TRBV20-1 and TRBJ2-1; 8 bases line up with TRBD2. CDR3 length: 15 residues. Germline values: CDR1 DFQATT, CDR2 SNEGSKA (reference sequence). J gave up 4 bases and V 5 bases, and 10 bases lay outside the gene matches. CDR3 DNA: TGCAGTGCTCGCGAATTAGCGGGGAGATACAATGAGCAGTTCTTC. This translates into CSARELAGRYNEQFF.

The chain carries TRBV6-1 and TRBJ1-6; perhaps TRBD1 as D (6 bases). V was pared by 4 bases and J by 9 bases, with 16 bases between. The CDR3 consists of 15 residues. In germline, CDR1 is MNHNS, CDR2 SASEGT. The CDR3 nucleotides are TGTGCCAGCAGTGCGCCCCGGGGGGCACGTTCACCCCTCCACTTT. Residues: CASSAPRGARSPLHF.

This clonotype was seen at least ten times. The chain links TRBV5-1 to TRBJ2-2; maybe TRBD1 (5 bases). Trimming pared 4 bases from V and 6 bases from J, leaving 16 bases between. CDR1 and CDR2 from the germline V gene are SGHRS and YFSETQ. CDR3 length: 15 amino acids. CDR3 nucleotides: TGCGCCAGCAGCCGGCGTGGGGCAAGGGCCGGGGAGCTGTTTTTT. Its protein product is CASSRRGARAGELFF.

The chain recombines TRBV12-3 or TRBV12-4 with TRBJ1-2; a weak D match, TRBD1 (6 bases). The CDR3 loop spans 13 amino acids. V lost 4 bases and J 5 bases, leaving 11 bases between the germline ends. The CDR3 loop is CASSSRTVYGYTF. CDR3 DNA: TGTGCCAGCAGTTCGAGGACAGTTTATGGCTACACCTTC.

The sample holds a few counts of this clonotype. The chain has TRBV10-1 and TRBJ1-1; the D gene is possibly TRBD1 (5 bases). CDR1 and CDR2 from the germline V gene are WNHNN and SYGVQD (reference sequence). Trimming cost V 3 bases and J 10 bases, with 15 bases left between them. The CDR3 is made up of 13 amino acids. CDR3 sequence reads: CASSDSGSGVAFF. The DNA for the CDR3 is TGCGCCAGCAGTGATTCGGGTTCGGGGGTAGCTTTCTTT.

This clonotype was counted between two and nine times. The chain is built from TRBV12-3 or TRBV12-4 and TRBJ1-6; TRBD1 is a possible D gene (5 bases). The V and J ends lost 6 bases and 4 bases respectively, with 13 bases between them. This CDR3 has 15 residues. CDR3 region: CASSRRDPYNSPLHF. The CDR3 nucleotides read TGTGCCAGCAGCCGCAGGGACCCTTATAATTCACCCCTCCACTTT.